This T cell receptor beta chain was retrieved from a study of cytomegalovirus exposure and HLA in healthy donors. Study-wide background: The use of the same platform for the 100 to 150 validation repertoires and the 666 first-cohort repertoires was reported by a later analysis. Regarding the study as a whole: Rare TCR sequences dominated, though some public TCRs recurred in many donors.

Comments on this clone: Its antigen is still unknown.

Donors were drawn from the approximately 120-subject validation cohort, separate from the 666-subject first cohort. V lost 0 bases and J lost 0, with 12 bases in between. There are 17 residues in the CDR3. CDR1 and CDR2 from the germline V gene are MGHRA and YSYEKL. This table comes from immunoSEQ multiplex PCR, and its TCRdb copy is limited to in-frame clones, with some not included. The data contain approximately 150,000 clones, roughly 87% of them singletons. The chain couples TRBV4-1 to TRBJ1-5; D remains unclear. The receptor was isolated from a man between 18 and 35 years old in good health and CMV-seropositive. Sequencing input: PBMCs. The CDR3 reads CASSQEGRMNSNQPQHF. CDR3 DNA: TGCGCCAGCAGCCAAGAAGGCAGGATGAATAGCAATCAGCCCCAGCATTTT.